The sequence of this T cell receptor beta chain was determined in a study of blood T cell repertoires in COVID-19. Produced via immunoSEQ multiplex PCR; TCRdb's table is partial and in-frame only. Of hundreds of thousands of clones listed, 88% are singletons. The CDR3 contains 14 residues. Trimming took off 3 bases at V and 3 bases at J, with 9 bases between the two ends. Germline loops: CDR1 LNHNV, CDR2 YYDKDF (reference sequence). The chain has TRBV15 and TRBJ1-3, with D perhaps TRBD1 (5 bases). This receptor was taken from a woman aged 65 to 85 with COVID-19, enrolled during active disease. The sequencing sample was made of peripheral blood. In DNA, the CDR3 is TGTGCCACCAGCAGGGGGCCCGGTGGAAACACCATATATTTT. Its protein product is CATSRGPGGNTIYF.